This T cell receptor beta chain stems from a study of T cells in Graves' hyperthyroidism and ophthalmopathy. Authors of the study amplified TCR beta CDR3 regions from RNA transcripts. The HTBI primer set drove a first-round RT-PCR of the TCR CDR3. TCRdb ran MiXCR on the multiplex PCR reads and lists one entry per CDR3 protein. This sample yields around 500,000 distinct CDR3 sequences, of which around 15% are seen a single time; approximately 14% belongs to the top ten. With 5 bases removed from V and 5 bases from J, the gap between germline ends came to 10 bases. This CDR3 region has 13 residues. Germline CDR1 reads KGHSH; CDR2 reads LQKENI. The sample holds many counts of this clonotype.

Sequenced sample: blood. The chain uses TRBV18 and TRBJ1-5; no clear D gene. This sequence originates from a woman aged 40 to 49 with Graves' hyperthyroidism. The CDR3 DNA reads TGTGCCAGCTCAGGGCAGTCCGATCAGCCCCAGCATTTT. Its protein is CASSGQSDQPQHF. The full variable domain, rest sourced from reference TRBV18 and TRBJ1-5, is NAGVMQNPRHLVRRRGQEARLRCSPMKGHSHVYWYRQLPEEGLKFMVYLQKENIIDESGMPKERFSAEFPKEGPSILRIQQVVRGDSAAYFCASSGQSDQPQHFGDGTRLSIL.